The 10 T cell receptor beta chains presented below share a single source sample, sequenced in a study of control samples from healthy donors and cancer patients. The data were produced by immunoSEQ multiplex PCR, yet TCRdb's version contains in-frame clones alone and is incomplete. The repertoire table contains roughly 200,000 clones. Sequenced sample: blood. The receptor set was obtained from a woman aged 25 to 39 in good health.

The V and J genes are TRBV28 and TRBJ2-7; D is undetermined. The CDR3 runs to 13 residues. Between the trimmed V and J ends, which lost 6 bases and 3 bases, there was a span of 12 bases. The germline V gene has CDR1 MDHEN and CDR2 SYDVKM. The CDR3 DNA follows: TGTGCCAGCAGCTTAGGGTCAGTCTACGAGCAGTACTTC. It codes for CASSLGSVYEQYF. The whole variable domain, filled in from reference TRBV28 and TRBJ2-7, reads DVKVTQSSRYLVKRTGEKVFLECVQDMDHENMFWYRQDPGLGLRLIYFSYDVKMKEKGDIPEGYSVSREKKERFSLILESASTNQTSMYLCASSLGSVYEQYFGPGTRLTVT.

The CDR3 spells CASNPGAPFSNQPQHF. The CDR3 nucleotides read TGTGCCAGCAACCCAGGGGCCCCTTTTAGCAATCAGCCCCAGCATTTT. This rearrangement joins TRBV2 to TRBJ1-5; TRBD1 might be the D (6 bases). The length of the CDR3 is 16 residues. Trimming left V 7 bases short and J 0 bases short, with 16 bases between. The germline CDR1 and CDR2 sequences are SNHLY and FYNNEI.

The chain has TRBV28 and TRBJ1-1; TRBD1 might be the D (5 bases). Trimming shortened V by 6 bases and J by 5 bases, and 19 bases separated the two germline ends. The CDR3 covers 15 residues. Per germline, CDR1 MDHEN and CDR2 SYDVKM. The chain's CDR3 is CASSRTRGPGTEAFF. As DNA, the CDR3 is TGTGCCAGCAGCCGGACTAGGGGCCCAGGGACTGAAGCTTTCTTT.

The chain combines TRBV28 with TRBJ1-2; tentatively, D is TRBD1 (6 bases). Per germline, CDR1 MDHEN and CDR2 SYDVKM. Trimming left V 5 bases short and J 2 bases short, with 6 bases between. This CDR3 has 12 residues. CDR3 nucleotides: TGTGCCAGCAGTACAGGGAACTATGGCTACACCTTC. Its translation is CASSTGNYGYTF.

The V gene is TRBV3-1 (or the pseudogene TRBV3-2), the J gene TRBJ1-2; 10 nucleotides match TRBD1. The J segment lost 7 bases and the V segment lost 0 bases, leaving 11 bases of the junction unmatched. Germline V CDR1 and CDR2: LGHDT, YNNKEL (reference sequence). The CDR3 consists of 17 residues. The CDR3 DNA sequence: TGTGCCAGCAGCCAAGAAAGGGGACCGGGACAGGGGCGTGGCTACACCTTC. As protein: CASSQERGPGQGRGYTF.

This chain links TRBV5-1 with TRBJ1-1; 7 bases agree with TRBD1. The length of the CDR3 is 13 residues. With V trimmed by 5 bases and J by 1 base, 2 bases remained unmatched. Germline-derived CDR1 and CDR2 are SGHRS and YFSETQ. The CDR3 spells CASSRDRNTEAFF. For the CDR3, the DNA is TGCGCCAGCAGTCGGGACAGGAACACTGAAGCTTTCTTT.

The genes are TRBV10-3 and TRBJ2-5; 12 bases fit TRBD2. Germline assignment: CDR1 ENHRY and CDR2 SYGVKD. The CDR3 runs 18 residues. V was clipped by 3 bases and J by 5 bases; unmatched bases: 13. In nucleotides, the CDR3 is TGTGCCATCAGTGAACCGGGACTAGCGGGCCCCCTGGGGGAGACCCAGTACTTC. Protein sequence: CAISEPGLAGPLGETQYF.

The CDR3, as DNA: TGTGCCAGCAGTAGGGGGGGGCTCCAGTACTTC. It encodes CASSRGGLQYF. The chain couples TRBV25-1 to TRBJ2-5, with D possibly matching TRBD2 (7 bases). CDR1 is MGHDK, CDR2 SYGVNS, per germline. The CDR3 runs to 11 residues. The V gene lost 5 bases and the J gene lost 10 bases, with 11 bases spanning the gap.

As for this clone: Germline and junction disagree at one end, which may indicate a read error. This chain uses TRBV6-5 with TRBJ1-1, with D tentatively TRBD1 (5 bases). CDR1 is MNHEY, CDR2 SVGAGI, per germline. The CDR3 runs 13 residues. CDR3 nucleotide sequence: TGTGCCAGCGGTTACAGGACCAACACTGAAGCTTTCTTT. Protein: CASGYRTNTEAFF.

The chain employs TRBV11-2 and TRBJ2-1; 15 bases are a match to TRBD2. The V and J ends lost 1 base and 6 bases, in that order; junction bases with no gene match: 1. Germline lookup yields CDR1 SGHAT and CDR2 FQNNGV. CDR3 length equals 16 residues. DNA of the CDR3: TGTGCCAGCAGCTTAGGGACTAGCGGGGGGGCCAATGAGCAGTTCTTC. This encodes CASSLGTSGGANEQFF.